Each of the 19 T cell receptor beta chains below was sequenced from the same sample in a study of cytomegalovirus exposure and HLA in healthy donors. The PCR used 60 Vbeta and 13 Jbeta primers. The data were produced by immunoSEQ multiplex PCR, yet TCRdb's version contains in-frame clones alone and is incomplete. The sample includes around 150,000 clones, 76% of them seen just once. Sequenced material: PBMCs. All receptors come from a woman aged 40 to 55 in good health and CMV-seronegative.

The chain couples TRBV2 to TRBJ2-1; a possible D gene is TRBD1 (6 bases). Trimming cost V 8 bases and J 1 base, with 12 bases left between them. Germline values: CDR1 SNHLY, CDR2 FYNNEI. This CDR3 contains 14 residues. CDR3 residues: CASPSTGSYNEQFF. The CDR3, as DNA: TGTGCCAGCCCCTCTACAGGGTCCTACAATGAGCAGTTCTTC.

This clone was seen a few times. The gene calls are TRBV6-1 and TRBJ1-6; TRBD1 aligns across 10 bases. The CDR3 extends over 15 amino acids. The J segment lost 9 bases and the V segment lost 3 bases, leaving 5 bases of the junction unmatched. Germline loops: CDR1 MNHNS, CDR2 SASEGT. CDR3 protein: CASSDGTGESSPLHF. The CDR3 DNA reads TGTGCCAGCAGTGATGGGACAGGGGAGAGTTCACCCCTCCACTTT.

This rearrangement joins TRBV6-1 to TRBJ2-5; D uncertain. Germline V gives CDR1 MNHNS, CDR2 SASEGT. Trimming took off 6 bases at V and 0 bases at J, with 8 bases between the two ends. The CDR3 extends over 13 amino acids. The DNA of the CDR3 is TGTGCCAGCAGATACACGAACCAAGAGACCCAGTACTTC. Translation gives CASRYTNQETQYF.

As regards this clone: This probably arose from a read error, given a far larger clone one base away. The conserved closing phenylalanine or tryptophan is absent in this CDR3, likely reflecting a read error. The V and J genes are TRBV30 and TRBJ1-2, with TRBD1 identical over 7 bases. V was clipped by 4 bases and J by 4 bases; unmatched bases: 6. The germline V gene has CDR1 GTSNPN and CDR2 SVGIG (reference sequence). The CDR3 sequence is 13 residues long. The CDR3 DNA follows: TGTGCCTGGATACAGGGGATGGTCTATGGCTACACCTGC. Protein: CAWIQGMVYGYTC.

CDR3 in DNA: TGTGCCAGCAGCTCACAGGGGTCGGCAACGGGTACGCAGTATTTT. It yields the protein CASSSQGSATGTQYF. The chain joins TRBV7-8 to TRBJ2-3, with 7 nucleotides matching TRBD1. This CDR3 is 15 amino acids long. Germline assignment: CDR1 SGHVS and CDR2 FQNEAQ. The trim removed 4 bases at V and 8 bases at J, leaving 12 bases unmatched.

Only one count was recorded for this clone. This sequence joins TRBV28 and TRBJ2-1; 9 bases fit TRBD1. J lost 0 bases, V lost 10 bases, and 10 bases had no gene match. In germline, CDR1 is MDHEN, CDR2 SYDVKM. CDR3 size: 16 residues. CDR3 protein: CATITGGYTSYNEQFF. The CDR3 nucleotides are TGTGCCACCATTACAGGGGGCTATACCTCCTACAATGAGCAGTTCTTC.

The chain carries TRBV30 and TRBJ2-7; TRBD1 might be the D (6 bases). The CDR3 extends over 17 amino acids. The ends were cut back, 2 bases at V and 4 bases at J, with 24 bases in the middle. Germline V gene sequence: CDR1 GTSNPN, CDR2 SVGIG (reference sequence). The CDR3 sequence is CAWSRPFVAKGEYEQYF. In nucleotides, the CDR3 is TGTGCCTGGAGTCGTCCTTTTGTGGCGAAGGGGGAGTACGAGCAGTACTTC.

This clone appeared a single time. The V gene is TRBV5-1, the J gene TRBJ2-3; TRBD2 aligns across 8 bases. CDR1 is SGHRS and CDR2 is YFSETQ in the germline V gene. The CDR3 runs 17 residues. With V trimmed by 0 bases and J by 5 bases, 11 bases remained unmatched. CDR3 DNA: TGCGCCAGCAGCTTGGAGAAGGGTACCAGCGGGGGAGATACGCAGTATTTT. Translating gives CASSLEKGTSGGDTQYF.

This sequence joins TRBV7-8 and TRBJ2-7; 13 nucleotides align to TRBD2. Germline V gene lookup returns CDR1 SGHVS and CDR2 FQNEAQ. This CDR3 has 15 residues. J gave up 7 bases and V 5 bases, and 8 bases lay outside the gene matches. The CDR3 loop reads CASSRLAGGLLEQYF. CDR3 nucleotide sequence: TGTGCCAGCAGCAGACTAGCGGGAGGACTACTAGAGCAGTACTTC.

The CDR3 spells CASSIDIGRPSDQPQHF. The CDR3 DNA sequence: TGTGCCAGTAGTATAGACATCGGGAGGCCCTCCGATCAGCCCCAGCATTTT. V is TRBV19 and J is TRBJ1-5; D uncertain. CDR3 length equals 17 residues. Trimming shortened V by 0 bases and J by 5 bases, and 17 bases separated the two germline ends. Germline V gene data show CDR1 as LNHDA and CDR2 as SQIVND (reference sequence).

The chain recombines TRBV29-1 with TRBJ1-3; no definite D call. V dropped 3 bases and J dropped 0 bases, with 15 bases sitting between them. The germline CDR1 and CDR2 sequences are SQVTM and ANQGSEA. The CDR3 length is 16 residues. CDR3 sequence (DNA): TGCAGCGTTGATGGGGAGGGCCGGAGCTCTGGAAACACCATATATTTT. Translating it yields CSVDGEGRSSGNTIYF.

The rearrangement links TRBV28 to TRBJ1-6; D is possibly TRBD1 (5 bases). The CDR3 covers 17 residues. V shed 4 bases and J shed 7 bases, with 20 bases lying between them. Germline CDR1 is MDHEN and CDR2 is SYDVKM. The CDR3 DNA sequence: TGTGCCAGCAGTTCCGTCCCCGCGGGGTGGGGGAATTCACCCCTCCACTTT. It specifies CASSSVPAGWGNSPLHF. The full variable domain, with the rest looked up from reference TRBV28 and TRBJ1-6, is DVKVTQSSRYLVKRTGEKVFLECVQDMDHENMFWYRQDPGLGLRLIYFSYDVKMKEKGDIPEGYSVSREKKERFSLILESASTNQTSMYLCASSSVPAGWGNSPLHFGNGTRLTVT.

This sequence joins TRBV7-2 and TRBJ1-1; D is possibly TRBD1 (6 bases). Between the trimmed V and J ends, which lost 5 bases and 3 bases, there was a span of 16 bases. This CDR3 comprises 15 residues. Germline V gives CDR1 SGHTA, CDR2 FQGNSA. The CDR3 DNA reads TGTGCCAGCAGCCTATTGTGGGGGCCATACACTGAAGCTTTCTTT. It translates to CASSLLWGPYTEAFF.

This clone has only a few counts. The chain employs TRBV6-5 and TRBJ1-1; 8 bases fit TRBD1. CDR1 is MNHEY and CDR2 is SVGAGI in the germline V gene. The V segment lost 8 bases and the J segment 4 bases; nucleotides outside the gene matches: 3. The length of the CDR3 is 12 residues. The CDR3, as DNA: TGTGCCAGCCGACAGGGGTTCACTGAAGCTTTCTTT. Protein: CASRQGFTEAFF.

The chain is built from TRBV7-6 and TRBJ1-4; D is possibly TRBD1 (6 bases). CDR1 is SGHVS and CDR2 is FNYEAQ in the germline V gene. The CDR3 length is 14 residues. V lost 2 bases to trimming and J lost 8 bases, with 12 bases between them. The CDR3 coding sequence is TGTGCCAGCAGCTTACTACAGGGCAAAGAAAAACTGTTTTTT. Translated: CASSLLQGKEKLFF.

V usage is TRBV13 and J usage is TRBJ2-7, with 10 bases fitting TRBD2. V gave up 5 bases and J gave up 3 bases; unmatched junction bases: 7. Germline CDR1 PRHDT, CDR2 FYEKMQ (reference sequence). This CDR3 spans 15 amino acids. Here the CDR3 reads CASSPLSSGSYEQYF. In DNA form, the CDR3 reads TGTGCCAGCAGCCCCCTCTCTAGCGGGAGCTACGAGCAGTACTTC.

The chain recombines TRBV27 with TRBJ2-3, with D perhaps TRBD2 (7 bases). The CDR3 consists of 16 residues. Germline CDR1 and CDR2: MNHEY and SMNVEV (reference sequence). Deletions cut 7 bases from V and 5 bases from J, with 22 bases between. The CDR3 loop is CASTLYARGGVDTQYF. CDR3 coding DNA: TGTGCCAGCACTCTCTATGCTAGGGGGGGCGTAGATACGCAGTATTTT.

This chain uses TRBV5-1 with TRBJ2-2; D not resolved. Between the trimmed V and J ends, which lost 0 bases and 4 bases, there was a span of 13 bases. The germline CDR1 and CDR2 sequences are SGHRS and YFSETQ. The CDR3 extends over 16 amino acids. For the CDR3, the DNA is TGCGCCAGCAGCTTGGAGAGATTGTCGGTCACCGGGGAGCTGTTTTTT. This sequence encodes CASSLERLSVTGELFF.

The chain employs TRBV28 and TRBJ1-5; 7 positions agree with TRBD1. The CDR3 has 15 amino acids. V lost 4 bases and J lost 0; bases outside the gene matches: 3. CDR1 is MDHEN, CDR2 SYDVKM, per germline. CDR3 sequence: CASSSGGYSNQPQHF. For the CDR3, the DNA is TGTGCCAGCAGTTCAGGGGGATATAGCAATCAGCCCCAGCATTTT. The entire variable domain, with the rest obtained from reference TRBV28 and TRBJ1-5, is as follows: DVKVTQSSRYLVKRTGEKVFLECVQDMDHENMFWYRQDPGLGLRLIYFSYDVKMKEKGDIPEGYSVSREKKERFSLILESASTNQTSMYLCASSSGGYSNQPQHFGDGTRLSIL.